The sequence of this T cell receptor beta chain was determined in a study of T cell responses to AZD1222 COVID-19 vaccine. Study outcomes and limitations: Donors were largely white British and mainly female; clonal diversity was possibly underestimated. Recipients of two AZD1222 doses showed rising Spike-specific TCR breadth and depth.

TCRdb's copy holds only in-frame clones and misses some; the assay was immunoSEQ multiplex PCR. Of about 130,000 clones listed, approximately 84% are singletons. The CDR3 spans 16 residues. Germline assignment: CDR1 MNHEY and CDR2 SVGAGI. Trimming left V 2 bases short and J 3 bases short, with 15 bases between. Regarding this clone: The antigen remains undetermined.

This receptor was obtained from an adult in good health. The V call is TRBV6-5, the J call TRBJ2-3, with D tentatively TRBD1 or TRBD2 (7 bases each). Here the sequenced sample was peripheral blood, taken on day 0 of AZD1222 vaccination. The CDR3 bases are TGTGCCAGCAGTTACGGATTCCAGGGGGGGACAGATACGCAGTATTTT. It specifies CASSYGFQGGTDTQYF.